This T cell receptor beta chain was obtained from a study of T cell responses to AZD1222 COVID-19 vaccine. Study-wide context: Combined were second doses at about 4 or about 12 weeks.

For this clone: The antigen is not known.

This CDR3 is built from 17 residues. V shed 4 bases, J shed 4 bases, and the junction held 12 bases outside the gene matches. The germline V gene has CDR1 SGDLS and CDR2 YYNGEE. The method was immunoSEQ multiplex PCR; TCRdb's version includes in-frame clones alone and lacks a portion of them. The data contain about 150,000 clones, over 75% of them singletons. Study results and limitations: Among those given AZD1222, only five to seven were seropositive at baseline. Spike was spanned by vaccine-associated CD4 TCRs, which were dominant at 160-218 and 743-854. None of the repertoires were sampled until the peak T cell response had passed.

This specimen consisted of peripheral blood, obtained on day 0 of AZD1222 vaccination. The sequence was obtained from an adult in good health. V gene TRBV9 combines with J gene TRBJ2-1; 9 nucleotides align to TRBD1. CDR3 region: CASSSQGAASGYNEQFF. The CDR3 nucleotides read TGTGCCAGCAGCTCACAGGGGGCGGCTAGCGGATACAATGAGCAGTTCTTC.